This T cell receptor beta chain was identified in a study of response to subunit inactivated influenza vaccine. General study findings and limits: Seasonal influenza vaccination, on each occasion, was suggested by the authors to recruit few new T cells.

In the case of this clonotype: Its antigen is unknown.

TCRdb re-analysed the RT-PCR reads in MiXCR, keeping a single row per CDR3 protein. In the table there are hundreds of thousands of distinct CDR3 sequences, approximately 15% of which are singletons. This CDR3 is 16 amino acids long. Sample: PBMCs from blood, taken roughly 2 weeks before vaccination. This receptor was identified in a man aged 45-65 years who received an inactivated influenza vaccine. The chain links TRBV21-1 to TRBJ2-7. TRBV21-1 is given as a pseudogene. CDR3 region: CASSKSEERRSYEQYF. CDR3 DNA sequence: TGTGCCAGCAGCAAAAGTGAAGAGCGTCGCTCCTACGAGCAGTACTTC.